This TCR beta chain was obtained from a study of cytotoxic CD8 clonotypes in ibrutinib-treated CLL. Study information: Patients: roughly 11 relapsed/refractory, roughly 14 treatment-naive, approximately 18 IGHV unmutated. Study-wide results and caveats: Having risen at ibrutinib response, clonality had fallen back toward baseline by progression.

Sequencing was designed to attain a depth spanning 1 in 200,000 to 1 in 1 million T cells. Measured with immunoSEQ multiplex PCR; TCRdb has only the in-frame clones, and not every one. Of some 24,000 clones listed, 78% are singletons. About this clone itself: The antigen is undetermined.

The sequencing used PBMCs, collected before ibrutinib treatment. The TCR sequence derives from a human donor with chronic lymphocytic leukemia.

CDR3 residues: CASSLVGVDYGYTF. The CDR3 nucleotides are TGTGCCAGCAGCTTAGTCGGGGTGGACTATGGCTACACCTTC. This chain uses TRBV7-9 with TRBJ1-2, with no clear D. The V end lost 1 base, the J end lost 3 bases, and 9 bases lay between the germline ends. Germline-derived CDR1 and CDR2 are SEHNR and FQNEAQ (reference sequence). This CDR3 has 14 residues.